This TCR beta chain was profiled in a study of cytomegalovirus exposure and HLA in healthy donors. Germline trimming cut 4 bases from V and 0 bases from J; bases unmatched to any gene: 10. This CDR3 is 16 amino acids long. CDR1 is SGHRS, CDR2 YFSETQ, per germline. Primers: 60 Vbeta forward and 13 Jbeta reverse. This table comes from immunoSEQ multiplex PCR, and its TCRdb copy is limited to in-frame clones, with some not included. The sample carries more than 65,000 clones, 65% to 70% recorded once. The specimen was PBMCs. The chain employs TRBV5-1 and TRBJ2-7; 7 nucleotides line up with TRBD2. The receptor was isolated from a woman between 50 and 59 years old in good health and CMV-seropositive. The CDR3 DNA follows: TGCGCCAGCAGCCCAAGGGGAGGGGCCCGCTCCTACGAGCAGTACTTC. Its protein product is CASSPRGGARSYEQYF.